The clone carrying this TCR beta chain was picked up a small number of times. The record originates from a study of T cells in Graves' hyperthyroidism and ophthalmopathy. RNA transcripts were the template for amplifying TCR beta CDR3 regions. TCR CDR3 regions were first amplified by RT-PCR with HTBI primers. TCRdb re-analysed the multiplex PCR reads in MiXCR, keeping a single row per CDR3 protein. The repertoire holds under 400,000 distinct CDR3 sequences, around 25% seen once, with roughly 70% in the top ten. Material for sequencing was blood. The TCR was taken from a man between 45 and 60 years old with Graves' hyperthyroidism.

The chain's CDR3 is CASSNRLAGGVYNEQFF. The CDR3 DNA is TGTGCCAGCAGTAATCGTTTAGCGGGAGGCGTTTACAATGAGCAGTTCTTC. The chain has TRBV12-3 or TRBV12-4 and TRBJ2-1, with 10 bases fitting TRBD2. V shed 5 bases, J shed 4 bases, and the junction held 11 bases outside the gene matches. This CDR3 contains 17 residues.